These 9 T cell receptor beta chains came from one sample sequenced in a study of T cell responses to AZD1222 COVID-19 vaccine. This table comes from immunoSEQ multiplex PCR, and its TCRdb copy is limited to in-frame clones, with some not included. The repertoire consists of 150,000 to 180,000 clones, with over 85% occurring once and the leading ten covering approximately 17%. The material was peripheral blood, obtained on day 0 of AZD1222 vaccination. The receptors come from an adult in good health.

The chain couples TRBV28 to TRBJ1-5, with D unclear. V lost 1 base and J lost 3, with 13 bases in between. The CDR3 is 16 residues long. CDR1 is MDHEN and CDR2 is SYDVKM in the germline V gene. In nucleotides, the CDR3 is TGTGCCAGCAGTTTATACCGGGCCACCCCCAATCAGCCCCAGCATTTT. Its translation: CASSLYRATPNQPQHF.

The chain couples TRBV21-1 to TRBJ2-3; no DNA check was done on the table's D call, TRBD1. TRBV21-1 corresponds to a pseudogene. This CDR3 has 17 amino acids. The CDR3 spells CASSNLGQGICTDTQYF. The DNA for the CDR3 is TGTGCCAGCAGCAACCTCGGACAGGGGATATGCACAGATACGCAGTATTTT.

V is TRBV11-2 and J is TRBJ2-3; 8 bases agree with TRBD2. CDR3 length: 15 residues. Germline trimming cut 2 bases from V and 11 bases from J; bases unmatched to any gene: 12. Germline-derived CDR1 and CDR2 are SGHAT and FQNNGV. CDR3 region: CASSLRSGNGIVQYF. CDR3 bases: TGTGCCAGCAGCTTACGTAGCGGGAATGGCATCGTGCAGTATTTT.

V usage is TRBV6-5 and J usage is TRBJ2-2, with D possibly being TRBD1 or TRBD2 (5 bases each). The V end lost 7 bases, the J end lost 4 bases, and 16 bases lay between the germline ends. The length of the CDR3 is 15 residues. CDR1 and CDR2 (germline): MNHEY, SVGAGI. This CDR3 is CASIRGRVGTGELFF. CDR3 DNA sequence: TGTGCCAGCATACGGGGCAGGGTAGGCACCGGGGAGCTGTTTTTT.

The rearrangement links TRBV2 to TRBJ1-4, with D tentatively TRBD1 (6 bases). Germline CDR1 reads SNHLY; CDR2 reads FYNNEI. The CDR3 contains 12 residues. V gave up 7 bases and J gave up 13 bases, with 16 bases separating them. The CDR3 loop reads CASNHRDYGLFF. Written as DNA, the CDR3 is TGTGCCAGCAATCACAGGGATTACGGACTGTTTTTT.

This rearrangement joins TRBV18 to TRBJ1-1, with TRBD1 matching over 7 bases. The CDR3 has 13 residues. Germline V CDR1 and CDR2: KGHSH, LQKENI. Trimming took 6 bases from V and 7 from J; bases not matched to a gene: 8. CDR3: CASSTDRTSEAFF. The DNA for the CDR3 is TGTGCCAGCTCGACGGACAGGACGAGTGAAGCTTTCTTT. The whole variable domain, remainder taken from reference TRBV18 and TRBJ1-1, is NAGVMQNPRHLVRRRGQEARLRCSPMKGHSHVYWYRQLPEEGLKFMVYLQKENIIDESGMPKERFSAEFPKEGPSILRIQQVVRGDSAAYFCASSTDRTSEAFFGQGTRLTVV.

For the CDR3, the DNA is TGTGCCAGCTCACCACCTCTCGGGGTGTCCTACAATGAGCAGTTCTTC. Protein: CASSPPLGVSYNEQFF. This chain uses TRBV18 with TRBJ2-1, with D maybe TRBD2 (5 bases). The CDR3 is made up of 16 amino acids. The V gene lost 0 bases and the J gene lost 1 base, with 10 bases spanning the gap. Per the germline V gene, CDR1 is KGHSH and CDR2 is LQKENI.

Points on this clone: Other DNA sequences in this sample translate to the same CDR3. The chain uses TRBV27 and TRBJ1-5; 7 positions agree with TRBD1. Germline V gene lookup returns CDR1 MNHEY and CDR2 SMNVEV (reference sequence). Germline trimming cut 6 bases from V and 0 bases from J; bases unmatched to any gene: 5. CDR3 size: 15 residues. CDR3 amino acids: CASRAGQISNQPQHF. The DNA for the CDR3 is TGTGCCAGCAGGGCGGGACAGATTAGCAATCAGCCCCAGCATTTT.

This sequence joins TRBV9 and TRBJ1-2; unclear D gene. The germline V and J ends were trimmed by 3 bases and 8 bases, with 8 bases remaining between them. CDR1 is SGDLS, CDR2 YYNGEE, per germline. The CDR3 is 11 residues long. The CDR3 protein is CASSGLWGYTF. The CDR3 region has the DNA TGTGCCAGCAGCGGGCTTTGGGGCTACACCTTC. The full variable domain, its missing parts supplied by reference TRBV9 and TRBJ1-2, is DSGVTQTPKHLITATGQRVTLRCSPRSGDLSVYWYQQSLDQGLQFLIQYYNGEERAKGNILERFSAQQFPDLHSELNLSSLELGDSALYFCASSGLWGYTFGSGTRLTVV.